A selection of T cell receptor beta chains follows, all from one sample in a study of T-cell memory formation after mild COVID-19. TCRdb passed the 5' RACE reads through MiXCR, listing each CDR3 protein once. The sample lists approximately 260,000 distinct CDR3 sequences, about a sixth seen once, with roughly 23% in the top ten. The sample comprised PBMCs or a T cell subset sorted from them (not recorded which). The receptors come from a man in his late teens or twenties who had mild COVID-19 (a few samples of this study predate the infection). Cell type and time point are not known. CDR3s include the opening cysteine and the closing phenylalanine or tryptophan. The order of the fields is V gene, clone size, J gene, CDR3 length, D gene, CDR3 protein, CDR3 DNA. A D gene is named only where the DNA matches it firmly. Expanded clones get a size class; other rows say once, few or many, or leave the size out.

v_gene: TRBV12-3/TRBV12-4
abundance: many
j_gene: TRBJ2-7
len: 11
d_gene: NA
CDR3aa: CASSRAYEQYF
CDR3nt: TGTGCCAGCTCTCGAGCCTACGAGCAGTACTTC

v_gene: TRBV4-1
abundance: NA
j_gene: TRBJ2-5
len: 15
d_gene: NA
CDR3aa: CASSQGWAAQETQYF
CDR3nt: TGCGCCAGCAGCCAAGGCTGGGCAGCCCAAGAGACCCAGTACTTC

v_gene: TRBV10-3
abundance: few
j_gene: TRBJ1-1
len: 17
d_gene: NA
CDR3aa: CAISEPNHGRANTEAFF
CDR3nt: TGTGCCATCAGTGAGCCGAACCATGGGAGAGCGAACACTGAAGCTTTCTTT

v_gene: TRBV25-1
abundance: NA
j_gene: TRBJ1-1
len: 17
d_gene: TRBD1
CDR3aa: CASSPIRQGAMDTEAFF
CDR3nt: TGTGCCAGCTCCCCTATTCGACAGGGGGCTATGGACACTGAAGCTTTCTTT

v_gene: TRBV9
abundance: few
j_gene: TRBJ2-1
len: 15
d_gene: NA
CDR3aa: CASSAEISTYNEQFF
CDR3nt: TGTGCCAGCAGCGCCGAAATTAGCACCTACAATGAGCAGTTCTTC

v_gene: TRBV25-1
abundance: many
j_gene: TRBJ1-1
len: 15
d_gene: NA
CDR3aa: CASSESKDANTEAFF
CDR3nt: TGTGCCAGCAGTGAGTCTAAGGACGCGAACACTGAAGCTTTCTTT

v_gene: TRBV6-5
abundance: few
j_gene: TRBJ2-3
len: 14
d_gene: TRBD1
CDR3aa: CASSWDRKTDTQYF
CDR3nt: TGTGCCAGCAGTTGGGACAGGAAGACAGATACGCAGTATTTT

v_gene: TRBV7-2
abundance: NA
j_gene: TRBJ2-2
len: 12
d_gene: NA
CDR3aa: CASSPADGELFF
CDR3nt: TGTGCCAGCAGCCCGGCTGACGGGGAGCTGTTTTTT

v_gene: TRBV20-1
abundance: few
j_gene: TRBJ1-3
len: 14
d_gene: TRBD1
CDR3aa: CSAKDRSSGNTIYF
CDR3nt: TGCAGTGCCAAGGACAGGTCCTCTGGAAACACCATATATTTT

v_gene: TRBV12-3/TRBV12-4
abundance: few
j_gene: TRBJ1-2
len: 16
d_gene: NA
CDR3aa: CASSFMGYGPHYGYTF
CDR3nt: TGTGCCAGCAGTTTTATGGGTTACGGACCCCACTATGGCTACACCTTC

v_gene: TRBV4-1
abundance: NA
j_gene: TRBJ1-4
len: 19
d_gene: TRBD1
CDR3aa: CASSQVLSLTGRSNEKLFF
CDR3nt: TGCGCCAGCAGCCAAGTTCTAAGTTTGACAGGGCGGTCTAATGAAAAACTGTTTTTT

v_gene: TRBV2
abundance: few
j_gene: TRBJ2-1
len: 11
d_gene: NA
CDR3aa: CASRGAGEQFF
CDR3nt: TGTGCCAGCAGGGGGGCTGGGGAGCAGTTCTTC

v_gene: TRBV7-2
abundance: NA
j_gene: TRBJ2-5
len: 13
d_gene: NA
CDR3aa: CASSLAQKETQYF
CDR3nt: TGTGCCAGCAGCTTAGCTCAGAAAGAGACCCAGTACTTC

v_gene: TRBV20-1
abundance: NA
j_gene: TRBJ1-5
len: 13
d_gene: NA
CDR3aa: CSALAESNQPQHF
CDR3nt: TGCAGTGCCCTTGCGGAAAGCAATCAGCCCCAGCATTTT

v_gene: TRBV6-2/TRBV6-3
abundance: few
j_gene: TRBJ2-3
len: 14
d_gene: NA
CDR3aa: CASRSLVGTDTQYF
CDR3nt: TGTGCCAGCAGGTCACTAGTCGGCACAGATACGCAGTATTTT

v_gene: TRBV6-6
abundance: NA
j_gene: TRBJ2-7
len: 14
d_gene: NA
CDR3aa: CASSNVARDGEQYF
CDR3nt: TGTGCCAGCAGTAATGTGGCCAGGGACGGCGAGCAGTACTTC

v_gene: TRBV4-1
abundance: NA
j_gene: TRBJ2-1
len: 17
d_gene: TRBD2
CDR3aa: CASSQGWTSGGLNEQFF
CDR3nt: TGCGCCAGCAGCCAGGGTTGGACTAGCGGGGGCCTAAATGAGCAGTTCTTC

v_gene: TRBV20-1
abundance: NA
j_gene: TRBJ2-1
len: 14
d_gene: TRBD2
CDR3aa: CSARRRGGSDEQFF
CDR3nt: TGCAGTGCTAGAAGGCGGGGGGGCAGCGATGAGCAGTTCTTC

v_gene: TRBV6-4
abundance: few
j_gene: TRBJ2-3
len: 15
d_gene: TRBD1
CDR3aa: CASSEQGARTDTQYF
CDR3nt: TGTGCCAGCAGCGAACAGGGGGCGAGAACAGATACGCAGTATTTT

v_gene: TRBV13
abundance: few
j_gene: TRBJ1-2
len: 15
d_gene: NA
CDR3aa: CASSRARREGYGYTF
CDR3nt: TGTGCCAGCAGCCGAGCGCGCAGGGAGGGGTATGGCTACACCTTC

v_gene: TRBV2
abundance: few
j_gene: TRBJ2-5
len: 16
d_gene: TRBD2
CDR3aa: CASRGGLAGGQETQYF
CDR3nt: TGTGCCAGCAGAGGTGGACTAGCGGGGGGTCAGGAGACCCAGTACTTC

v_gene: TRBV7-9
abundance: NA
j_gene: TRBJ2-4
len: 16
d_gene: TRBD1
CDR3aa: CASSLLRDRGLDIQYF
CDR3nt: TGTGCCAGCAGCCTCCTCCGGGACAGGGGGCTAGACATTCAGTACTTC

v_gene: TRBV4-1
abundance: NA
j_gene: TRBJ1-3
len: 16
d_gene: TRBD1
CDR3aa: CASSQLQGYSGNTIYF
CDR3nt: TGCGCCAGCAGCCAGTTACAGGGGTATTCTGGAAACACCATATATTTT

v_gene: TRBV5-1
abundance: NA
j_gene: TRBJ2-1
len: 16
d_gene: NA
CDR3aa: CASSFRMAEGFHEQFF
CDR3nt: TGCGCCAGCAGCTTTAGGATGGCGGAGGGGTTCCATGAGCAGTTCTTC

v_gene: TRBV30
abundance: NA
j_gene: TRBJ2-7
len: 14
d_gene: NA
CDR3aa: CAWAWGAGAYEQYF
CDR3nt: TGTGCCTGGGCCTGGGGGGCGGGGGCCTACGAGCAGTACTTC

v_gene: TRBV6-6
abundance: NA
j_gene: TRBJ1-2
len: 14
d_gene: TRBD1
CDR3aa: CASSYSQGTGGYTF
CDR3nt: TGTGCCAGCAGTTATTCACAGGGGACGGGGGGCTACACCTTC

v_gene: TRBV24-1
abundance: few
j_gene: TRBJ1-1
len: 13
d_gene: NA
CDR3aa: CATSDLGSHGAFF
CDR3nt: TGTGCCACCAGTGATTTGGGGTCTCACGGAGCTTTCTTT

v_gene: TRBV20-1
abundance: few
j_gene: TRBJ2-1
len: 14
d_gene: TRBD2
CDR3aa: CSAGGDLPYNEQFF
CDR3nt: TGCAGCGCGGGGGGGGACCTCCCATACAATGAGCAGTTCTTC

v_gene: TRBV29-1
abundance: NA
j_gene: TRBJ2-2
len: 13
d_gene: NA
CDR3aa: CSVDRGEGGELFF
CDR3nt: TGCAGCGTGGATAGAGGAGAGGGAGGGGAGCTGTTTTTT

v_gene: TRBV4-3
abundance: NA
j_gene: TRBJ2-4
len: 16
d_gene: NA
CDR3aa: CASSQVGDARENIQYF
CDR3nt: TGCGCCAGCAGCCAAGTGGGGGACGCCCGGGAAAACATTCAGTACTTC

v_gene: TRBV6-5
abundance: NA
j_gene: TRBJ1-1
len: 14
d_gene: NA
CDR3aa: CASSYLAGGTEAFF
CDR3nt: TGTGCCAGCAGTTACCTGGCGGGGGGCACTGAAGCTTTCTTT

v_gene: TRBV10-3
abundance: NA
j_gene: TRBJ1-6
len: 13
d_gene: NA
CDR3aa: CAIRPGARSPLHF
CDR3nt: TGTGCCATCAGGCCAGGGGCTCGCTCACCCCTCCACTTT

v_gene: TRBV7-2
abundance: many
j_gene: TRBJ2-1
len: 11
d_gene: NA
CDR3aa: CASSSGVSQFF
CDR3nt: TGTGCCAGCAGCTCGGGGGTGTCCCAGTTCTTC

v_gene: TRBV7-2
abundance: NA
j_gene: TRBJ1-2
len: 15
d_gene: NA
CDR3aa: CASSPAGQISYGYTF
CDR3nt: TGTGCCAGCAGCCCAGCGGGGCAGATTTCGTATGGCTACACCTTC

v_gene: TRBV3-1
abundance: few
j_gene: TRBJ2-5
len: 16
d_gene: TRBD2
CDR3aa: CASSFSTAGGRETQYF
CDR3nt: TGTGCCAGCAGCTTCTCGACGGCGGGGGGGCGAGAGACCCAGTACTTC